This passage covers 21 T cell receptor beta chains from one sample sequenced in a study of CD8 T cells in ankylosing spondylitis. TCRdb called the 5' RACE reads again in MiXCR, with one record for every CDR3 protein. The table includes around 130,000 distinct CDR3 sequences, 6.5% to 9% detected once. The sequenced sample consisted of blood, either unsorted or a sorted T cell fraction (not recorded which). The origin of the receptors is a male donor with ankylosing spondylitis or in good health (not recorded which).

This clonotype was detected ten times or more. This chain links TRBV7-2 with TRBJ1-5; no clear D gene. This CDR3 spans 12 amino acids. CDR1 and CDR2 (germline): SGHTA, FQGNSA. Trimming removed 4 bases at V and 3 bases at J, with 4 bases between. In DNA, the CDR3 is TGTGCCAGCAGCTGGGACAATCAGCCCCAGCATTTT. It encodes CASSWDNQPQHF.

This clonotype was detected ten times or more. The chain carries TRBV20-1 and TRBJ1-5, with D perhaps TRBD1 (5 bases). Germline CDR1 and CDR2: DFQATT and SNEGSKA (reference sequence). Trimming cost V 6 bases and J 3 bases, with 12 bases left between them. This CDR3 has 13 amino acids. This CDR3 reads CSAQGENNQPQHF. CDR3 bases: TGCAGTGCCCAGGGAGAAAACAATCAGCCCCAGCATTTT.

In its sample, this clonotype was seen many times. The V and J genes are TRBV12-3 or TRBV12-4 and TRBJ1-1; D possibly corresponds to TRBD1 (6 bases). This CDR3 spans 14 amino acids. V dropped 5 bases and J dropped 6 bases, with 16 bases sitting between them. This CDR3 reads CASSTRGQSAEAFF. The CDR3 DNA sequence: TGTGCCAGCAGTACCAGAGGACAGTCGGCTGAAGCTTTCTTT.

The rearrangement links TRBV7-7 to TRBJ2-5, with D perhaps given as TRBD1 or TRBD2 (6 bases each). V lost 5 bases to trimming and J lost 2 bases, with 18 bases between them. Germline V gene lookup returns CDR1 SSHAT and CDR2 FNYEAQ (reference sequence). The CDR3 has 16 residues. CDR3 amino acids: CASSSLGGGGQETQYF. The CDR3 coding sequence is TGTGCCAGCAGCAGCCTCGGTGGAGGGGGGCAAGAGACCCAGTACTTC. Together with reference TRBV7-7 and TRBJ2-5, the CDR3 gives the full variable domain: GAGVSQSPRYKVTKRGQDVTLRCDPISSHATLYWYQQALGQGPEFLTYFNYEAQPDKSGLPSDRFSAERPEGSISTLTIQRTEQRDSAMYRCASSSLGGGGQETQYFGPGTRLLVL.

The chain joins TRBV4-3 to TRBJ2-7; 9 bases align to TRBD2. Germline V gene sequence: CDR1 LGHNA, CDR2 YSLEER. This CDR3 has 15 residues. Losses at the gene ends were 0 bases for V and 3 bases for J; bases not matched to a gene: 3. CDR3 sequence (DNA): TGCGCCAGCAGCCAAGACCCTAGCGGGATCTACGAGCAGTACTTC. Protein product: CASSQDPSGIYEQYF.

In its sample, this clonotype was seen many times. The CDR3 sequence is CATNGGESSYNEQFF. The CDR3 DNA sequence: TGTGCCACCAACGGGGGGGAGAGCTCCTACAATGAGCAGTTCTTC. V gene TRBV7-2 combines with J gene TRBJ2-1; 8 nucleotides match TRBD2. CDR3 size: 15 residues. Germline-derived CDR1 and CDR2 are SGHTA and FQGNSA. V shed 10 bases, J shed 0 bases, and the junction held 8 bases outside the gene matches.

There are many counts of this clonotype. The chain links TRBV12-3 or TRBV12-4 to TRBJ2-7; D possibly corresponds to TRBD2 (6 bases). The CDR3 is 15 amino acids. Trimming left V 6 bases short and J 0 bases short, with 15 bases between. The CDR3 is CASSLLGSGSYEQYF. In DNA, the CDR3 is TGTGCCAGCAGCCTACTGGGTAGCGGCTCCTACGAGCAGTACTTC.

In this sample, this clonotype turned up many times. The chain is built from TRBV5-5 and TRBJ1-1, with 9 bases matching TRBD1. CDR3 length: 16 amino acids. With 0 bases clipped from V and 4 bases from J, the junction kept 7 bases outside the gene matches. From germline, CDR1 is SGHKS and CDR2 YYEKEE (reference sequence). The CDR3 DNA is TGTGCCAGCAGCTTGGTACAGGGGGCCAGTGGCACTGAAGCTTTCTTT. It encodes CASSLVQGASGTEAFF. The full variable domain, its missing parts supplied by reference TRBV5-5 and TRBJ1-1, is DAGVTQSPTHLIKTRGQQVTLRCSPISGHKSVSWYQQVLGQGPQFIFQYYEKEERGRGNFPDRFSARQFPNYSSELNVNALLLGDSALYLCASSLVQGASGTEAFFGQGTRLTVV.

This clonotype showed up many times. This chain uses TRBV15 with TRBJ1-1; D not certain. Germline-derived CDR1 and CDR2 are LNHNV and YYDKDF (reference sequence). The V and J ends lost 0 bases and 3 bases respectively, with 5 bases between them. CDR3 length equals 13 residues. The chain's CDR3 is CATSREGYTEAFF. The CDR3 DNA follows: TGTGCCACCAGCAGAGAGGGTTACACTGAAGCTTTCTTT.

This clonotype was recorded many times. The chain joins TRBV5-1 to TRBJ1-2; 8 nucleotides line up with TRBD1. Germline V gene data show CDR1 as SGHRS and CDR2 as YFSETQ. The J segment lost 8 bases and the V segment lost 4 bases, leaving 10 bases of the junction unmatched. This CDR3 has 14 residues. CDR3: CASSDNPGQVGYTF. As DNA, the CDR3 is TGCGCCAGCAGCGATAACCCGGGACAGGTGGGCTACACCTTC.

This clonotype was detected many times. The chain employs TRBV24-1 and TRBJ2-3; 13 bases align to TRBD2. Looked up from germline, CDR1 is KGHDR and CDR2 is SFDVKD. The CDR3 contains 12 residues. V lost 7 bases, J lost 11 bases, and 2 bases stayed unmatched. The CDR3 protein is CATSTSGGVQYF. The CDR3 nucleotides read TGTGCCACCAGCACTAGCGGGGGGGTGCAGTATTTT.

This clonotype was counted at least ten times. The rearrangement joins TRBV6-2 or TRBV6-3 to TRBJ2-5; D call uncertain. The germline CDR1 and CDR2 sequences are MNHEY and SVGEGT. V gave up 8 bases and J gave up 3 bases, with 10 bases separating them. This CDR3 has 12 amino acids. DNA for the CDR3: TGTGCCAGCTCCCCTGTCGAAGAGACCCAGTACTTC. This translates into CASSPVEETQYF.

This clonotype was observed at least ten times. J is TRBJ2-2 and V is TRBV20-1; D is unresolved. V was trimmed by 1 base and J by 6 bases, leaving 9 bases between them. Per the germline V gene, CDR1 is DFQATT and CDR2 is SNEGSKA (reference sequence). The CDR3 spans 13 residues. CDR3 bases: TGCAGTGCTAGAGTTTTGGAGCCCGGGGAGCTGTTTTTT. It yields the protein CSARVLEPGELFF.

This clonotype was found many times. The chain uses TRBV19 and TRBJ2-7; D unresolved. Germline V lookup: CDR1 LNHDA, CDR2 SQIVND (reference sequence). V lost 3 bases, J lost 3 bases, and 12 bases lay in between. CDR3 length equals 14 residues. CDR3 protein: CASSMGVGNYEQYF. Here the CDR3 DNA reads TGTGCCAGTAGTATGGGTGTTGGCAACTACGAGCAGTACTTC.

The V call is TRBV18, the J call TRBJ1-5; 9 bases match TRBD1. Per germline, CDR1 KGHSH and CDR2 LQKENI. With 5 bases clipped from V and 0 bases from J, the junction kept 8 bases outside the gene matches. The CDR3 has 17 amino acids. The CDR3 reads CASSDYSGQGSNQPQHF. As DNA, the CDR3 is TGTGCCAGCTCAGACTACTCGGGACAGGGTAGCAATCAGCCCCAGCATTTT.

This clonotype was recorded at least ten times. The chain recombines TRBV27 with TRBJ2-5, with D perhaps TRBD1 (6 bases). The V gene lost 2 bases and the J gene lost 2 bases, with 18 bases spanning the gap. The CDR3 covers 17 residues. Germline V gene data show CDR1 as MNHEY and CDR2 as SMNVEV (reference sequence). The chain's CDR3 is CASSLRNLGQTQETQYF. The CDR3 DNA sequence: TGTGCCAGCAGTTTACGTAACCTCGGACAGACACAAGAGACCCAGTACTTC.

The sample holds many counts of this clonotype. This rearrangement joins TRBV28 to TRBJ2-1; the match to TRBD2 covers 8 bases. The CDR3 is made up of 16 amino acids. Trimming took 5 bases from V and 2 from J; bases not matched to a gene: 8. Germline CDR1 and CDR2: MDHEN and SYDVKM. The CDR3 region has the DNA TGTGCCAGCAGTCCCCCGGGTAGCGGGACCTACAATGAGCAGTTCTTC. It codes for CASSPPGSGTYNEQFF.

CDR3 nucleotides: TGTGCCAGCAGTTCACTAGCGGGAGGGGATGAGCAGTTCTTC. As protein: CASSSLAGGDEQFF. J is TRBJ2-1 and V is TRBV6-5, with TRBD2 matching 13 bases. This CDR3 contains 14 residues. V was pared by 4 bases and J by 8 bases, with 2 bases of the junction left unmatched. Germline-derived CDR1 and CDR2 are MNHEY and SVGAGI.

This clonotype was seen repeatedly, ten times or more. The chain employs TRBV9 and TRBJ2-3, with 9 bases that match TRBD1. This CDR3 spans 14 amino acids. Per germline, CDR1 SGDLS and CDR2 YYNGEE. V was pared by 5 bases and J by 5 bases, with 6 bases of the junction left unmatched. CDR3 loop: CASSSGQGRDTQYF. CDR3 in DNA: TGTGCCAGCAGTTCCGGACAGGGGCGAGATACGCAGTATTTT. The complete variable domain, with remaining parts taken from reference TRBV9 and TRBJ2-3, reads DSGVTQTPKHLITATGQRVTLRCSPRSGDLSVYWYQQSLDQGLQFLIQYYNGEERAKGNILERFSAQQFPDLHSELNLSSLELGDSALYFCASSSGQGRDTQYFGPGTRLTVL.

This clonotype was detected many times. The gene calls are TRBV15 and TRBJ1-3; D remains unclear. CDR1 and CDR2 from the germline V gene are LNHNV and YYDKDF (reference sequence). The CDR3 extends over 15 amino acids. V was pared by 2 bases and J by 6 bases, with 14 bases between. CDR3 DNA sequence: TGTGCCACCAGCAGAACTCCTACAGCTGAAAACACCATATATTTT. It specifies CATSRTPTAENTIYF.

This clonotype has ten or more counts. J is TRBJ1-1 and V is TRBV28, with D perhaps matching TRBD1 (6 bases). This CDR3 spans 16 amino acids. CDR1 is MDHEN and CDR2 is SYDVKM in the germline V gene. Trimming took 1 base from V and 1 from J, leaving 13 bases between them. CDR3 sequence: CASSLSLGGWNTEAFF. The DNA of the CDR3 is TGTGCCAGCAGTTTATCTTTAGGGGGTTGGAACACTGAAGCTTTCTTT.